The 20 T cell receptor beta chains below all came from one sample that was sequenced in a study of blood T cell repertoires in COVID-19 (dated by TCRdb to about 2020). The receptor library was made with the immunoSEQ multiplex PCR assay. In TCRdb, the immuneACCESS table is reduced to in-frame sequences with V and J assigned. These tables do not hold every clone; where another copy was compared, an unresolved V gene accounts for under half, and the others remain unexplained. Across this sample there are about 180,000 clones, with 75% to 85% seen only once. Together, the top ten hold about 1.6% of the sample. The specimen was peripheral blood. Source of these receptors: a human donor in a cohort sampled during active COVID-19.

The rearrangement joins TRBV9 to TRBJ1-6; D remains ambiguous. Germline CDR1 and CDR2: SGDLS and YYNGEE. Trimming cost V 4 bases and J 8 bases, with 16 bases left between them. The CDR3 is made up of 15 amino acids. DNA for the CDR3: TGTGCCAGCAGCCCCACCCAACTTCAGGATTCACCCCTCCACTTT. Translating gives CASSPTQLQDSPLHF. Drawing the rest from reference TRBV9 and TRBJ1-6, the complete variable domain is DSGVTQTPKHLITATGQRVTLRCSPRSGDLSVYWYQQSLDQGLQFLIQYYNGEERAKGNILERFSAQQFPDLHSELNLSSLELGDSALYFCASSPTQLQDSPLHFGNGTRLTVT.

The gene calls are TRBV7-2 and TRBJ2-7; TRBD1 aligns across 8 bases. The CDR3 contains 15 residues. CDR1 and CDR2 (germline): SGHTA, FQGNSA. The V segment lost 5 bases and the J segment 0 bases; nucleotides outside the gene matches: 6. Here the CDR3 reads CASSGRDRSSYEQYF. CDR3 nucleotides: TGTGCCAGCAGCGGCAGGGACAGGAGCTCCTACGAGCAGTACTTC.

This clone was seen only once. This chain connects TRBV27 to TRBJ2-7; 8 bases agree with TRBD1. This CDR3 spans 17 amino acids. V gave up 0 bases and J gave up 3 bases; unmatched junction bases: 10. The germline gives CDR1 MNHEY, CDR2 SMNVEV (reference sequence). CDR3 nucleotides: TGTGCCAGCAGTTTATCTATAGGACAGGGCCCTAGCTACGAGCAGTACTTC. It is translated as CASSLSIGQGPSYEQYF.

The chain links TRBV5-1 to TRBJ2-3; no reliable D call. This CDR3 has 14 residues. The germline V gene encodes CDR1 SGHRS and CDR2 YFSETQ. Trimming stripped 1 base from V and 2 bases from J, with 8 bases between. In DNA, the CDR3 is TGCGCCAGCAGCTTGAACACCATCACAGATACGCAGTATTTT. Residues: CASSLNTITDTQYF.

This chain links TRBV7-9 with TRBJ1-5; 8 bases align to TRBD1. J lost 9 bases, V lost 2 bases, and 12 bases had no gene match. Germline CDR1 is SEHNR and CDR2 is FQNEAQ (reference sequence). This CDR3 has 16 residues. CDR3 loop: CASSLTVRQGITPQHF. DNA of the CDR3: TGTGCCAGCAGCTTAACCGTTCGACAGGGGATTACGCCCCAGCATTTT.

The V and J genes are TRBV5-1 and TRBJ1-4; 8 bases match TRBD1. V shed 3 bases and J 5 bases; nucleotides not matched to a gene: 3. The CDR3 runs 14 residues. The germline V gene encodes CDR1 SGHRS and CDR2 YFSETQ. CDR3 sequence: CASSYRTGNEKLFF. The CDR3 nucleotides read TGCGCCAGCAGCTATCGGACAGGGAATGAAAAACTGTTTTTT.

The chain is built from TRBV28 and TRBJ2-7; TRBD2 is a possible D gene (5 bases). Germline V gene lookup returns CDR1 MDHEN and CDR2 SYDVKM. The CDR3 covers 15 residues. Trimming removed 5 bases from V and 9 bases from J, with 23 bases in between. CDR3 DNA: TGTGCCAGCAGTGTAGGGAGCGTTGATTTACGAGGGCAGTACTTC. It yields the protein CASSVGSVDLRGQYF.

J is TRBJ1-2 and V is TRBV19, with D unclear. The germline V and J ends were trimmed by 2 bases and 6 bases, with 7 bases remaining between them. CDR1 LNHDA and CDR2 SQIVND come from the germline V gene (reference sequence). The CDR3 is made up of 12 amino acids. This chain's CDR3 is CASSIKSHGYTF. CDR3 sequence (DNA): TGTGCCAGTAGTATAAAGAGTCATGGCTACACCTTC.

The chain is built from TRBV5-4 and TRBJ2-7; 8 bases line up with TRBD1. The CDR3 consists of 14 residues. Trimming at V came to 5 bases and at J to 2 bases, leaving 6 bases not matched to a gene. In germline, CDR1 is SGHNT, CDR2 YYREEE (reference sequence). In DNA, the CDR3 is TGTGCCAGCAGTTTTGACAGGGGCGCCTACGAGCAGTACTTC. Its translation: CASSFDRGAYEQYF.

The V call is TRBV3-1 (or the pseudogene TRBV3-2), the J call TRBJ2-7; 12 bases fit TRBD2. CDR3 length: 14 residues. The trim removed 4 bases at V and 4 bases at J, leaving 2 bases unmatched. Germline CDR1 is LGHDT and CDR2 is YNNKEL (reference sequence). This chain's CDR3 is CASSRLAGVYEQYF. The CDR3 coding sequence is TGTGCCAGCAGCCGACTAGCGGGAGTTTACGAGCAGTACTTC.

The rearrangement joins TRBV11-3 to TRBJ1-1; TRBD1 might be the D (6 bases). This CDR3 is built from 13 residues. Trimming stripped 5 bases from V and 7 bases from J, with 14 bases between. CDR1 and CDR2 from the germline V gene are SGHNT and YENEEA. CDR3 in DNA: TGTGCCAGCAGCCAGGACAGCGACAATGAAGCTTTCTTT. Translating it yields CASSQDSDNEAFF.

This clone was detected once. The rearrangement uses TRBV27 and TRBJ2-3; 10 positions agree with TRBD2. Germline CDR1 MNHEY, CDR2 SMNVEV (reference sequence). Trimming took 0 bases from V and 4 from J; bases not matched to a gene: 1. The CDR3 loop spans 15 amino acids. CDR3 residues: CASSLSSGRPDTQYF. The CDR3 bases are TGTGCCAGCAGTTTATCTAGCGGGAGGCCAGATACGCAGTATTTT.

The chain employs TRBV15 and TRBJ2-5; 7 nucleotides match TRBD1. Germline values: CDR1 LNHNV, CDR2 YYDKDF (reference sequence). The trim removed 0 bases at V and 3 bases at J, leaving 1 base unmatched. The length of the CDR3 is 14 residues. Here the CDR3 reads CATSREGGEETQYF. The CDR3 nucleotides read TGTGCCACCAGCAGAGAAGGGGGCGAAGAGACCCAGTACTTC.

The chain is built from TRBV6-5 and TRBJ2-1, with 10 positions matching TRBD2. CDR1 and CDR2 from the germline V gene are MNHEY and SVGAGI. This CDR3 has 15 residues. Trimming took 7 bases from V and 3 from J; bases not matched to a gene: 6. In DNA form, the CDR3 reads TGTGCCAGCACCCCCGGACTAGCGGACTACAATGAGCAGTTCTTC. It encodes CASTPGLADYNEQFF.

The gene calls are TRBV28 and TRBJ2-5, with TRBD2 matching 14 bases. The CDR3 has 19 residues. Germline CDR1 reads MDHEN; CDR2 reads SYDVKM. V shed 1 base and J 3 bases; nucleotides not matched to a gene: 10. The CDR3 reads CASSLSGLAGGVGKETQYF. CDR3 coding DNA: TGTGCCAGCAGTTTATCCGGACTAGCGGGAGGAGTTGGGAAAGAGACCCAGTACTTC.

The V gene is TRBV7-2, the J gene TRBJ1-5, with D possibly being TRBD1 (5 bases). The germline V and J ends were trimmed by 1 base and 7 bases, with 14 bases remaining between them. Germline loops: CDR1 SGHTA, CDR2 FQGNSA. The CDR3 loop spans 15 amino acids. CDR3 amino acids: CASSLGGGGVQPQHF. DNA for the CDR3: TGTGCCAGCAGCTTAGGGGGGGGTGGGGTCCAGCCCCAGCATTTT.

The chain employs TRBV5-4 and TRBJ1-3; D ambiguous. This CDR3 contains 14 residues. The ends were cut back, 0 bases at V and 0 bases at J, with 4 bases in the middle. Looked up from germline, CDR1 is SGHNT and CDR2 is YYREEE (reference sequence). CDR3 sequence reads: CASSLDSSGNTIYF. CDR3 coding DNA: TGTGCCAGCAGCTTGGACAGCTCTGGAAACACCATATATTTT.

The V gene is TRBV5-6, the J gene TRBJ1-2, with TRBD1 matching over 7 bases. The CDR3 is 14 residues long. CDR1 is SGHDT, CDR2 YYEEEE, per germline. The V segment lost 5 bases and the J segment 0 bases; nucleotides outside the gene matches: 4. CDR3 amino acids: CASRLGTANYGYTF. In nucleotides, the CDR3 is TGTGCCAGCAGATTAGGGACAGCTAACTATGGCTACACCTTC. Looking up the rest from reference TRBV5-6 and TRBJ1-2 gives the full variable domain: DAGVTQSPTHLIKTRGQQVTLRCSPKSGHDTVSWYQQALGQGPQFIFQYYEEEERQRGNFPDRFSGHQFPNYSSELNVNALLLGDSALYLCASRLGTANYGYTFGSGTRLTVV.

The gene calls are TRBV29-1 and TRBJ2-1; TRBD2 agrees at 9 bases. V lost 8 bases, J lost 3 bases, and 5 bases stayed unmatched. Per germline, CDR1 SQVTM and CDR2 ANQGSEA. This CDR3 comprises 13 residues. CDR3 in amino acids: CSLLAGYYNEQFF. The CDR3, as DNA: TGCAGCCTCCTAGCGGGGTACTACAATGAGCAGTTCTTC.

V is TRBV29-1 and J is TRBJ1-5; D is unresolved. The V end lost 4 bases, the J end lost 4 bases, and 11 bases lay between the germline ends. CDR1 SQVTM and CDR2 ANQGSEA come from the germline V gene. This CDR3 contains 13 residues. CDR3 residues: CSVGAGDNQPQHF. CDR3 DNA: TGCAGCGTTGGGGCAGGCGATAATCAGCCCCAGCATTTT.